Listed here are 15 T cell receptor beta chains from one sample, sequenced in a study of long-term antiretroviral therapy in people with HIV. Version v3.0 of the immunoSEQ assay was performed at survey level. Only in-frame clones appear in the TCRdb table, and some are missing; sequencing was by immunoSEQ multiplex PCR. The sample has fewer than 25,000 clones, around 95% seen once. Material: unsorted PBMCs, obtained about 4.9 years after starting antiretroviral therapy. These TCRs come from a woman aged 50 to 65 with HIV.

The V and J genes are TRBV6-5 and TRBJ1-5, with D unclear. V was clipped by 6 bases and J by 3 bases, with 12 bases between them. CDR3 length equals 14 residues. Germline V gives CDR1 MNHEY, CDR2 SVGAGI. In DNA, the CDR3 is TGTGCCAGCAGACCATACAGACACAATCAGCCCCAGCATTTT. The encoded protein is CASRPYRHNQPQHF.

J is TRBJ1-3 and V is TRBV19, with D unclear. The CDR3 loop spans 14 amino acids. Germline CDR1 and CDR2: LNHDA and SQIVND (reference sequence). Trimming cost V 7 bases and J 0 bases, with 10 bases left between them. The CDR3 is CASNQDHSGNTIYF. The CDR3 coding sequence is TGTGCCAGTAATCAGGACCACTCTGGAAACACCATATATTTT.

The DNA of the CDR3 is TGTGCCAGCAGGACTAGCGGGGGCGACGAGCAGTACTTC. The encoded protein is CASRTSGGDEQYF. The V and J genes are TRBV6-6 and TRBJ2-7; 12 nucleotides align to TRBD2. The germline gives CDR1 MNHNY, CDR2 SVGAGI (reference sequence). Trimming at V came to 6 bases and at J to 5 bases, leaving 2 bases not matched to a gene. The CDR3 is 13 residues long.

The genes are TRBV28 and TRBJ2-2; D could derive from TRBD1 or TRBD2 (6 bases each). The CDR3 is 12 residues long. The V end lost 11 bases, the J end lost 6 bases, and 13 bases lay between the germline ends. In germline, CDR1 is MDHEN, CDR2 SYDVKM. The CDR3 region is CACRGGSGELFF. The CDR3 bases are TGTGCCTGTCGAGGGGGGTCCGGGGAGCTGTTTTTT.

The chain has TRBV27 and TRBJ2-2; D may be TRBD1 (5 bases). This CDR3 has 15 amino acids. Trimming removed 2 bases from V and 5 bases from J, with 12 bases in between. Germline V gene sequence: CDR1 MNHEY, CDR2 SMNVEV (reference sequence). The CDR3 reads CASSLVQALTGELFF. DNA for the CDR3: TGTGCCAGCAGTTTAGTACAGGCGTTAACCGGGGAGCTGTTTTTT.

The J gene is TRBJ2-1, the V gene TRBV2, with 10 bases aligning to TRBD1. Germline-derived CDR1 and CDR2 are SNHLY and FYNNEI. The CDR3 has 14 residues. V gave up 4 bases and J gave up 5 bases; unmatched junction bases: 2. For the CDR3, the DNA is TGTGCCAGCAGTGGGACAGGGGGAGACAATGAGCAGTTCTTC. The encoded protein is CASSGTGGDNEQFF.

This chain joins TRBV6-6 and TRBJ2-7, with 10 bases fitting TRBD2. Germline assignment: CDR1 MNHNY and CDR2 SVGAGI (reference sequence). V was clipped by 6 bases and J by 6 bases; unmatched bases: 8. The CDR3 consists of 14 residues. DNA for the CDR3: TGTGCCAGCAGATCAGCGGGAGGGCCCGCCGAGCAGTACTTC. It codes for CASRSAGGPAEQYF.

The chain carries TRBV6-5 and TRBJ2-3, with D perhaps matching TRBD2 (6 bases). Germline V gene lookup returns CDR1 MNHEY and CDR2 SVGAGI. The CDR3 totals 16 residues. V lost 1 base and J lost 0, with 11 bases in between. CDR3 in amino acids: CASSYFGGASTDTQYF. DNA for the CDR3: TGTGCCAGCAGTTACTTCGGCGGGGCTAGCACAGATACGCAGTATTTT.

This clone occurred a few times. This chain joins TRBV5-1 and TRBJ2-3, with 9 bases identical to TRBD2. The CDR3 spans 17 residues. V lost 4 bases, J lost 2 bases, and 11 bases stayed unmatched. Germline V gene sequence: CDR1 SGHRS, CDR2 YFSETQ. The CDR3 spells CASSLSGTSRATDTQYF. The CDR3 DNA sequence: TGCGCCAGCAGCCTGTCTGGGACTAGCCGAGCCACAGATACGCAGTATTTT.

The chain joins TRBV25-1 to TRBJ2-7; maybe TRBD2 (6 bases). V lost 4 bases, J lost 8 bases, and 9 bases lay in between. From germline, CDR1 is MGHDK and CDR2 SYGVNS. The CDR3 covers 11 residues. Here the CDR3 reads CASSGGVKQYF. The CDR3, as DNA: TGTGCCAGCAGTGGGGGGGTTAAGCAGTACTTC.

This chain joins TRBV4-2 and TRBJ2-3; 7 nucleotides agree with TRBD2. After removal of 0 bases from V and 0 bases from J, the junction contained 9 bases not matched to a gene. Germline values: CDR1 LGHNA, CDR2 YNFKEQ. There are 18 residues in the CDR3. The CDR3 DNA sequence: TGTGCCAGCAGCCAAGATTGGTCGGGGGGAACTAGCACAGATACGCAGTATTTT. This gives the protein CASSQDWSGGTSTDTQYF.

The chain employs TRBV7-9 and TRBJ2-5, with D possibly matching TRBD1 (5 bases). CDR3 length: 15 amino acids. Germline V gene data show CDR1 as SEHNR and CDR2 as FQNEAQ (reference sequence). V lost 2 bases to trimming and J lost 5 bases, with 15 bases between them. Written as DNA, the CDR3 is TGTGCCAGCAGCTTAACGGCCCAAGCAGGGGAGACCCAGTACTTC. It yields the protein CASSLTAQAGETQYF.

The V and J genes are TRBV11-2 and TRBJ1-4; D might be TRBD1 (6 bases). The CDR3 has 17 residues. Trimming removed 0 bases at V and 0 bases at J, with 11 bases between. CDR1 SGHAT and CDR2 FQNNGV come from the germline V gene. CDR3 sequence reads: CASSLDPGGSTNEKLFF. The DNA for the CDR3 is TGTGCCAGCAGCTTAGATCCTGGGGGCTCAACTAATGAAAAACTGTTTTTT.

V and J are TRBV18 and TRBJ1-5; D uncertain. V dropped 2 bases and J dropped 0 bases, with 2 bases sitting between them. In germline, CDR1 is KGHSH, CDR2 LQKENI. The CDR3 runs 13 residues. CDR3 in DNA: TGTGCCAGCTCACCAGGTAGCAATCAGCCCCAGCATTTT. Residues: CASSPGSNQPQHF.

The chain combines TRBV11-2 with TRBJ2-2, with no clear D. Trimming removed 5 bases from V and 6 bases from J, with 19 bases in between. The V gene's germline CDR1 is SGHAT and CDR2 FQNNGV. This CDR3 spans 16 amino acids. The CDR3 spells CASSPRALGRAGELFF. The DNA for the CDR3 is TGTGCCAGCAGCCCTAGGGCCTTAGGACGGGCCGGGGAGCTGTTTTTT.